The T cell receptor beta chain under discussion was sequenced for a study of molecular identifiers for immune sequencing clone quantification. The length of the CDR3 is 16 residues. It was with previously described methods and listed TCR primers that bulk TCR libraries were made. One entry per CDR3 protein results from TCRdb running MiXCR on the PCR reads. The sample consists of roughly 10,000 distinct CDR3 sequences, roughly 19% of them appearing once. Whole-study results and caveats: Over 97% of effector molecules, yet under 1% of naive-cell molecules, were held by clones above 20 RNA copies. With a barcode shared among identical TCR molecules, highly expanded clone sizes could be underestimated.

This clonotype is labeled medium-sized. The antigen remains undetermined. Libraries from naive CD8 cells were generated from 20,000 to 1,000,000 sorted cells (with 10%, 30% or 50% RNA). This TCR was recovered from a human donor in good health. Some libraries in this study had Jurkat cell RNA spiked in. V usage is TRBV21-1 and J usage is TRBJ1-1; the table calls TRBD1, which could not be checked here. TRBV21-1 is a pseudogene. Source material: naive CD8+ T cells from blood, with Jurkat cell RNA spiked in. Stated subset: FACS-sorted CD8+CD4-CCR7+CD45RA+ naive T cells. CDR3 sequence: CASSSRFGADNTEAFF. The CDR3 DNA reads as TGTGCCAGCAGCTCACGGTTCGGGGCCGACAACACTGAAGCTTTCTTT.